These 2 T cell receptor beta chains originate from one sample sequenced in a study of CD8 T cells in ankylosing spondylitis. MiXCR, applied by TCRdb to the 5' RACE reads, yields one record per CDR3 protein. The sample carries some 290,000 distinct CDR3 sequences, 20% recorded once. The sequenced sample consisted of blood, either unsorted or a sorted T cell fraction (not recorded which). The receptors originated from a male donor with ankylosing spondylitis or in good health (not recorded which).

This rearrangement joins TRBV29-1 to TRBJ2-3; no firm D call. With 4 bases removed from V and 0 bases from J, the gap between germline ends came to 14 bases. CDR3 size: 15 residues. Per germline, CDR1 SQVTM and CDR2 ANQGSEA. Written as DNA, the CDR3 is TGCAGCGTTGTTCCTTTAGTATCTAGCACAGATACGCAGTATTTT. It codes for CSVVPLVSSTDTQYF.

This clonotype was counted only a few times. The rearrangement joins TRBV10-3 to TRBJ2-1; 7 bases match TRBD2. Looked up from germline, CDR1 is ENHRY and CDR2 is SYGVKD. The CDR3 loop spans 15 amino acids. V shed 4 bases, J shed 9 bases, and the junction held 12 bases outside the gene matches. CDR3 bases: TGTGCCATCAGTGGAAGCGGGACGACTCTGGGTGAGCAGTTCTTC. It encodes CAISGSGTTLGEQFF.